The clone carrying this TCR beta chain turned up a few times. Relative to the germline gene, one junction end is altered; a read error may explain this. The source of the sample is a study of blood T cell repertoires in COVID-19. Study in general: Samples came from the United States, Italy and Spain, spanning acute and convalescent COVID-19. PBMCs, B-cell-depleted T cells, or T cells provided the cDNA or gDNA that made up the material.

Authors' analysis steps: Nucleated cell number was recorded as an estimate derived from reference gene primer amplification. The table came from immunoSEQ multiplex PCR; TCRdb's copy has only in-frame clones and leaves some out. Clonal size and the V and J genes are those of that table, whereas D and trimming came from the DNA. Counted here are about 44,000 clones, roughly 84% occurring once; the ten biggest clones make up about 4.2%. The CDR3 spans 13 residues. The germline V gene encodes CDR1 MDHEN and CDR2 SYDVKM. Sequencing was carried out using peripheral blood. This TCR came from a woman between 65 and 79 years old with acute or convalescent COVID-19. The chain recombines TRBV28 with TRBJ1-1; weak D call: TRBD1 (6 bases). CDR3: CASSLAGETEAFF. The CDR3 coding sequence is TGTGCCAGTAGTTTAGCAGGGGAGACTGAAGCTTTCTTT.